Sequencing of this T cell receptor (beta chain) was carried out in a study of Ad26.COV2.S vaccination and SARS-CoV-2 variants. Treatment given: roughly 19 received Ad26.COV2.S at low or high dose, single or two shots; several received placebo; per-sample allocation not given. Samples came from day 63 after the first vaccine or placebo injection. This table comes from immunoSEQ multiplex PCR, and its TCRdb copy is limited to in-frame clones, with some not included. The sample yields a few hundred thousand clones, approximately 90% seen once. V lost 3 bases to trimming and J lost 2 bases; unmatched junction nucleotides: 12. Germline V lookup: CDR1 KGHSH, CDR2 LQKENI. This CDR3 has 18 amino acids.

This specimen was peripheral blood, taken in a trial of Ad26.COV2.S vaccine versus placebo. The origin of this receptor is a person aged 18-60 years who received the Ad26.COV2.S COVID-19 vaccine or a placebo. The chain couples TRBV18 to TRBJ2-5; 10 bases fit TRBD2. This CDR3 reads CASSPWLAGEAGQETQYF. CDR3 nucleotides: TGTGCCAGCTCACCGTGGCTAGCGGGGGAAGCGGGACAAGAGACCCAGTACTTC.